A selection of T cell receptor beta chains follows, all from one sample in a study of identical twins. MiXCR, run by TCRdb on the 5' RACE reads, gives a single entry per CDR3 protein. The repertoire has a few hundred thousand distinct CDR3 sequences, 7.5% to 10% of them found once; the top ten carry around 3.2%. This sample also appeared in a second study, on yellow fever vaccine responses in identical twins.

Source material: PBMCs. These receptors all come from a woman aged 18-29 years in good health. The CDR3 runs from the conserved cysteine through the conserved F or W. Fields, in order: V gene, J gene, clone size, D gene, CDR3 DNA, CDR3 protein. A D gene is named only where the DNA matches it firmly. A clone size is listed for some rows: how often the clone was seen (once, few, many), or a class if it is expanded.

V gene: TRBV5-5
J gene: TRBJ1-2
clone size: few
D gene: NA
CDR3 DNA: TGTGCCAGCAGCTCAGACAGCCGCTATGGCTACACCTTC
CDR3 protein: CASSSDSRYGYTF

V gene: TRBV6-2/TRBV6-3
J gene: TRBJ2-1
clone size: few
D gene: NA
CDR3 DNA: TGTGCCAGCAGTTACTCGGGCTCCTTCGGCTATGAGCAGTTCTTC
CDR3 protein: CASSYSGSFGYEQFF

V gene: TRBV12-3/TRBV12-4
J gene: TRBJ2-7
clone size: NA
D gene: NA
CDR3 DNA: TGTGCCAGCAGTAACCGGGCCCCACCCTACGATGAGCAGTACTTC
CDR3 protein: CASSNRAPPYDEQYF

V gene: TRBV27
J gene: TRBJ2-2
clone size: NA
D gene: TRBD2
CDR3 DNA: TGTGCCAGCAGTTTGCGACTAGCGGGAGCCGGGGAGCTGTTTTTT
CDR3 protein: CASSLRLAGAGELFF

V gene: TRBV20-1
J gene: TRBJ2-7
clone size: few
D gene: NA
CDR3 DNA: TGCAGTGCTAGCGGGGGTACAGGTTACGAGCAGTACTTC
CDR3 protein: CSASGGTGYEQYF

V gene: TRBV27
J gene: TRBJ2-1
clone size: NA
D gene: NA
CDR3 DNA: TGTGCCAGCAGTCCAAACCGGGAGTCCTCCTACAATGAGCAGTTCTTC
CDR3 protein: CASSPNRESSYNEQFF

V gene: TRBV24-1
J gene: TRBJ2-2
clone size: many
D gene: NA
CDR3 DNA: TGTGCCACCAGTGCTTTGAGTTACACCGGGGAGCTGTTTTTT
CDR3 protein: CATSALSYTGELFF

V gene: TRBV10-3
J gene: TRBJ2-7
clone size: few
D gene: TRBD2
CDR3 DNA: TGTGCCATCCGGAGGACTAGCGGGGATGCCTACGAGCAGTACTTC
CDR3 protein: CAIRRTSGDAYEQYF

V gene: TRBV12-3/TRBV12-4
J gene: TRBJ1-2
clone size: NA
D gene: TRBD1
CDR3 DNA: TGTGCCAGCAGTGCTACTCGGACAGGGGGAAATGGCTACACCTTC
CDR3 protein: CASSATRTGGNGYTF

V gene: TRBV5-1
J gene: TRBJ1-1
clone size: NA
D gene: NA
CDR3 DNA: TGCGCCAGCAGCTTGTTTGGGGACTCCCCGGTGGTAGCTTTCTTT
CDR3 protein: CASSLFGDSPVVAFF

V gene: TRBV6-1
J gene: TRBJ2-1
clone size: many
D gene: NA
CDR3 DNA: TGTGCCAGTTGGCGCTCTAGGGGGGCGGGCAATGAGCAGTTCTTC
CDR3 protein: CASWRSRGAGNEQFF

V gene: TRBV20-1
J gene: TRBJ2-7
clone size: NA
D gene: NA
CDR3 DNA: TGCAGTGCTAGAGATTACACCTACGAGCAGTACTTC
CDR3 protein: CSARDYTYEQYF

V gene: TRBV30
J gene: TRBJ2-1
clone size: NA
D gene: NA
CDR3 DNA: TGTGCCTGGAATGAGCAGTTCTTC
CDR3 protein: CAWNEQFF

V gene: TRBV29-1
J gene: TRBJ2-1
clone size: few
D gene: NA
CDR3 DNA: TGCAGCGTTGAAGAGAGGGCCCCCAATGAGCAGTTCTTC
CDR3 protein: CSVEERAPNEQFF

V gene: TRBV6-5
J gene: TRBJ2-7
clone size: many
D gene: TRBD1
CDR3 DNA: TGTGCCAGCAGTTACGAGAGGGGGCACCACGAGCAGTACTTC
CDR3 protein: CASSYERGHHEQYF

V gene: TRBV11-2
J gene: TRBJ2-1
clone size: many
D gene: TRBD2
CDR3 DNA: TGTGCCAGCAGCTTTTACGGACTAGCGGTCTACAATGAGCAGTTCTTC
CDR3 protein: CASSFYGLAVYNEQFF

V gene: TRBV30
J gene: TRBJ2-2
clone size: NA
D gene: TRBD2
CDR3 DNA: TGTGCCTGGAGTGTACGGGGGGGAGTTTCCGGGGAGCTGTTTTTT
CDR3 protein: CAWSVRGGVSGELFF

V gene: TRBV12-3/TRBV12-4
J gene: TRBJ2-7
clone size: NA
D gene: TRBD1
CDR3 DNA: TGTGCCAGCAGGAGGGACAGGGCTTTTTCGCAGTACTTC
CDR3 protein: CASRRDRAFSQYF

V gene: TRBV6-2/TRBV6-3
J gene: TRBJ2-7
clone size: NA
D gene: NA
CDR3 DNA: TGTGCCAGCAGTTCCCCCTTCGGGAGTAGATACGAGCAGTACTTC
CDR3 protein: CASSSPFGSRYEQYF

V gene: TRBV20-1
J gene: TRBJ2-1
clone size: NA
D gene: NA
CDR3 DNA: TGCAGTGCTGTCGGGAGAGACGTTACCAATGAGCAGTTCTTC
CDR3 protein: CSAVGRDVTNEQFF

V gene: TRBV15
J gene: TRBJ1-5
clone size: NA
D gene: TRBD1
CDR3 DNA: TGTGCCACCGCGGGGGGTACAGGGGGCGGCAATCAGCCCCAGCATTTT
CDR3 protein: CATAGGTGGGNQPQHF

V gene: TRBV10-1
J gene: TRBJ2-7
clone size: many
D gene: TRBD2
CDR3 DNA: TGCGCCAGCAGTGATACTAGCGGGAACCAAGTCTACGAGCAGTACTTC
CDR3 protein: CASSDTSGNQVYEQYF

V gene: TRBV7-2
J gene: TRBJ1-4
clone size: few
D gene: TRBD1
CDR3 DNA: TGTGCCAGCACCAAGGGACAGGGCGCAACTAATGAAAAACTGTTTTTT
CDR3 protein: CASTKGQGATNEKLFF

V gene: TRBV18
J gene: TRBJ2-7
clone size: many
D gene: NA
CDR3 DNA: TGTGCCAGCTCTCTCTCGGGGGACACCTCCTACGAGCAGTACTTC
CDR3 protein: CASSLSGDTSYEQYF

V gene: TRBV29-1
J gene: TRBJ1-1
clone size: NA
D gene: NA
CDR3 DNA: TGCAGCGTTGAACAGGTACCCACTGAAGCTTTCTTT
CDR3 protein: CSVEQVPTEAFF

V gene: TRBV15
J gene: TRBJ2-1
clone size: once
D gene: NA
CDR3 DNA: TGTGCCACCAGCAGAGGTCCAAGGGTTTTAGTCGGTAGCAATGAGCAGTTCTTC
CDR3 protein: CATSRGPRVLVGSNEQFF

V gene: TRBV7-9
J gene: TRBJ2-1
clone size: many
D gene: NA
CDR3 DNA: TGTGCCAGCACCCTTTTTGGGGTGGCGGAGCAGTTCTTC
CDR3 protein: CASTLFGVAEQFF

V gene: TRBV5-5
J gene: TRBJ2-2
clone size: few
D gene: NA
CDR3 DNA: TGTGCCAGCAGCTTGGTACTGATGTTCCTCGCGAACACCGGGGAGCTGTTTTTT
CDR3 protein: CASSLVLMFLANTGELFF

V gene: TRBV5-1
J gene: TRBJ2-3
clone size: NA
D gene: NA
CDR3 DNA: TGCGCCAGCAGCTTGGAATGGGCGGGGGCCAATCCAGATACGCAGTATTTT
CDR3 protein: CASSLEWAGANPDTQYF

V gene: TRBV5-6
J gene: TRBJ2-3
clone size: few
D gene: NA
CDR3 DNA: TGTGCCAGCAGCCCCCGGCCTAGTGCGGATACGCAGTATTTT
CDR3 protein: CASSPRPSADTQYF

V gene: TRBV5-1
J gene: TRBJ2-1
clone size: few
D gene: NA
CDR3 DNA: TGCGCCAGCAGTGAGACCCCCGCCGGGGATGAGCAGTTCTTC
CDR3 protein: CASSETPAGDEQFF

V gene: TRBV28
J gene: TRBJ2-7
clone size: NA
D gene: TRBD2
CDR3 DNA: TGTGCCAGCAGTTTTGGCGGGAGGGCCGAGCAGTACTTC
CDR3 protein: CASSFGGRAEQYF

V gene: TRBV5-1
J gene: TRBJ2-5
clone size: many
D gene: NA
CDR3 DNA: TGCGCCAGCAGGTCCGGAGTGGAGGAGACCCAGTACTTC
CDR3 protein: CASRSGVEETQYF

V gene: TRBV20-1
J gene: TRBJ2-7
clone size: many
D gene: TRBD2
CDR3 DNA: TGCAGTGCTAGGGAACTAGCGGGGAGGGAGCAGTACTTC
CDR3 protein: CSARELAGREQYF

V gene: TRBV14
J gene: TRBJ1-4
clone size: many
D gene: NA
CDR3 DNA: TGTGCCAGCAGCCAAGATGTCGGGATTAATGAAAAACTGTTTTTT
CDR3 protein: CASSQDVGINEKLFF

V gene: TRBV4-1
J gene: TRBJ2-1
clone size: many
D gene: NA
CDR3 DNA: TGCGCCAGCAGCCAAGATGACGGAGTTAGATTAAGCTCCTACAATGAGCAGTTCTTC
CDR3 protein: CASSQDDGVRLSSYNEQFF

V gene: TRBV18
J gene: TRBJ1-4
clone size: many
D gene: NA
CDR3 DNA: TGTGCCAGCACAATATTGGACAGCTCTAATGAAAAACTGTTTTTT
CDR3 protein: CASTILDSSNEKLFF

V gene: TRBV7-9
J gene: TRBJ1-2
clone size: few
D gene: TRBD1
CDR3 DNA: TGTGCCAGCAGCTTACGTCTGCCGGGACAGGGGGCGAACGGCTACACCTTC
CDR3 protein: CASSLRLPGQGANGYTF

V gene: TRBV5-5
J gene: TRBJ2-5
clone size: NA
D gene: TRBD1
CDR3 DNA: TGTGCCAGCAGCTTTGGACCGGGACAGGGGGAAGAGACCCAGTACTTC
CDR3 protein: CASSFGPGQGEETQYF

V gene: TRBV20-1
J gene: TRBJ2-1
clone size: NA
D gene: TRBD2
CDR3 DNA: TGCAGTGCTAACAAGCTACTAGCGGGGGTCGGGCAGTTCTTC
CDR3 protein: CSANKLLAGVGQFF